One T cell receptor beta chain is described in this entry. Antigen: not known. This sample is part of a study of CD8+ T cells in alopecia areata. Study context: Patients took tofacitinib for 6 to 18 months, followed by 6 drug-free months. The study's findings and limits: Scalp repertoires also include resident alphabeta T cells from normal skin.

The sequencing template was cDNA reverse transcribed from extracted RNA. Clones were sequenced by immunoSEQ multiplex PCR, and TCRdb holds only the in-frame ones, with some missing. Of 100,000 to 150,000 clones in the sample, around three fifths were seen once. The CDR3 runs to 13 residues. V was clipped by 6 bases and J by 5 bases; unmatched bases: 6. Germline CDR1 MNHEY, CDR2 SVGAGI. This clonotype was sampled from a human donor with alopecia areata. The sequencing used CD4+ T cells sorted from blood, collected at week 0. The chain links TRBV6-5 to TRBJ2-7; 8 nucleotides align to TRBD1. CDR3 residues: CASSRDRSHEQYF. CDR3 sequence (DNA): TGTGCCAGCAGCAGGGACAGGTCACACGAGCAGTACTTC.